Listed below are T cell receptor beta chains from one sample, sequenced in a study of cytomegalovirus exposure and HLA in healthy donors. Assay: immunoSEQ multiplex PCR; the TCRdb copy retains only in-frame clones and omits some. In total, the table holds around 200,000 clones. What was sequenced was PBMCs. These receptors all come from a woman under 30 in good health and CMV-seropositive. The CDR3 runs from the conserved cysteine through the conserved F or W. The D gene is left open where the match is weak.

CDR3 protein: CAWSVQGGYGYTF
CDR3 DNA: TGTGCCTGGAGTGTACAGGGGGGCTATGGCTACACCTTC
V gene: TRBV30
J gene: TRBJ1-2
D gene: TRBD1

CDR3 protein: CASSLGGQRTSTEAFF
CDR3 DNA: TGCGCCAGCAGCTTGGGGGGACAGAGGACGTCGACTGAAGCTTTCTTT
V gene: TRBV5-1
J gene: TRBJ1-1
D gene: TRBD1

CDR3 protein: CASSSDDRGKNIQYF
CDR3 DNA: TGTGCCAGCAGCTCCGACGACAGGGGGAAAAACATTCAGTACTTC
V gene: TRBV5-6
J gene: TRBJ2-4
D gene: TRBD1

CDR3 protein: CARSPTGFFYGYTF
CDR3 DNA: TGTGCCAGAAGCCCAACAGGATTCTTCTATGGCTACACCTTC
V gene: TRBV5-3
J gene: TRBJ1-2
D gene: NA

CDR3 protein: CASSFLGTYTGELFF
CDR3 DNA: TGCGCCAGCAGCTTTCTTGGCACCTACACCGGGGAGCTGTTTTTT
V gene: TRBV5-1
J gene: TRBJ2-2
D gene: NA

CDR3 protein: CSASPPETGSYNEQFF
CDR3 DNA: TGCAGCGCAAGCCCTCCCGAGACGGGCTCCTACAATGAGCAGTTCTTC
V gene: TRBV29-1
J gene: TRBJ2-1
D gene: NA

CDR3 protein: CASSFRDRAYGYTF
CDR3 DNA: TGTGCCAGCAGCTTCCGGGACAGGGCCTATGGCTACACCTTC
V gene: TRBV7-8
J gene: TRBJ1-2
D gene: TRBD1

CDR3 protein: CASSPDPGGGGGELFF
CDR3 DNA: TGTGCCAGCAGCCCAGACCCGGGGGGCGGTGGCGGGGAGCTGTTTTTT
V gene: TRBV7-7
J gene: TRBJ2-2
D gene: NA

CDR3 protein: CATSRDLAPENSPLHF
CDR3 DNA: TGTGCCACCAGCAGAGATTTAGCTCCCGAAAATTCACCCCTCCACTTT
V gene: TRBV15
J gene: TRBJ1-6
D gene: NA

CDR3 protein: CASSLAGGARGYTF
CDR3 DNA: TGTGCCAGCAGCTTGGCGGGGGGCGCGCGGGGCTACACCTTC
V gene: TRBV5-6
J gene: TRBJ1-2
D gene: NA

CDR3 protein: CASSPAQGRQGYTF
CDR3 DNA: TGTGCCAGCAGCCCCGCCCAGGGAAGGCAGGGCTACACCTTC
V gene: TRBV13
J gene: TRBJ1-2
D gene: NA

CDR3 protein: CASSLVVARLKETQYF
CDR3 DNA: TGTGCCAGCAGCTTAGTGGTAGCCCGCCTTAAAGAGACCCAGTACTTC
V gene: TRBV7-8
J gene: TRBJ2-5
D gene: NA

CDR3 protein: CSVTELSGVYEQYF
CDR3 DNA: TGCAGCGTGACAGAACTTAGCGGGGTCTACGAGCAGTACTTC
V gene: TRBV29-1
J gene: TRBJ2-7
D gene: TRBD2

CDR3 protein: CATSRDEGGAGDTEAFF
CDR3 DNA: TGTGCCACCAGCAGAGATGAAGGGGGGGCCGGGGACACTGAAGCTTTCTTT
V gene: TRBV15
J gene: TRBJ1-1
D gene: NA

CDR3 protein: CASSVLAGGDNEQFF
CDR3 DNA: TGTGCCAGCAGTGTACTAGCGGGGGGCGACAATGAGCAGTTCTTC
V gene: TRBV6-1
J gene: TRBJ2-1
D gene: TRBD2

CDR3 protein: CASSGTRSGANVLTF
CDR3 DNA: TGTGCCAGCAGTGGAACGCGCTCTGGGGCCAACGTCCTGACTTTC
V gene: TRBV2
J gene: TRBJ2-6
D gene: NA

CDR3 protein: CASSPHRQGGFQAFF
CDR3 DNA: TGTGCCAGCAGTCCCCACCGACAGGGTGGGTTTCAAGCTTTCTTT
V gene: TRBV6-5
J gene: TRBJ1-1
D gene: TRBD1

CDR3 protein: CAWSTGQGFVYEQYF
CDR3 DNA: TGTGCCTGGAGCACCGGACAGGGATTTGTCTACGAGCAGTACTTC
V gene: TRBV30
J gene: TRBJ2-7
D gene: TRBD1

CDR3 protein: CASSSGWGDDGKLFF
CDR3 DNA: TGTGCCAGCAGCTCTGGGTGGGGAGACGACGGAAAACTGTTTTTT
V gene: TRBV5-6
J gene: TRBJ1-4
D gene: NA

CDR3 protein: CASGSTSGRAVGGELFF
CDR3 DNA: TGTGCTAGTGGTTCGACTAGCGGGAGGGCCGTAGGCGGGGAGCTGTTTTTT
V gene: TRBV12-5
J gene: TRBJ2-2
D gene: TRBD2

CDR3 protein: CASSEAGSSYEQYF
CDR3 DNA: TGTGCCAGCAGTGAAGCCGGGAGCTCCTACGAGCAGTACTTC
V gene: TRBV6-1
J gene: TRBJ2-7
D gene: NA

CDR3 protein: CASLPDRGTEAFF
CDR3 DNA: TGTGCCAGCTTACCCGACAGGGGCACTGAAGCTTTCTTT
V gene: TRBV18
J gene: TRBJ1-1
D gene: TRBD1

CDR3 protein: CASSQVEGADTQYF
CDR3 DNA: TGTGCCAGCAGCCAAGTAGAGGGCGCAGATACGCAGTATTTT
V gene: TRBV14
J gene: TRBJ2-3
D gene: NA

CDR3 protein: CASSPIPGVYGYTF
CDR3 DNA: TGTGCCAGCTCACCAATCCCAGGGGTCTATGGCTACACCTTC
V gene: TRBV18
J gene: TRBJ1-2
D gene: NA

CDR3 protein: CASSEAGQQPQHF
CDR3 DNA: TGTGCCAGCAGTGAAGCGGGACAACAGCCCCAGCATTTT
V gene: TRBV6-1
J gene: TRBJ1-5
D gene: NA

CDR3 protein: CAWSTMGNTIYF
CDR3 DNA: TGTGCCTGGAGTACAATGGGAAACACCATATATTTT
V gene: TRBV30
J gene: TRBJ1-3
D gene: NA

CDR3 protein: CASSSGTGNTEAFF
CDR3 DNA: TGTGCCAGCAGTTCTGGGACAGGGAACACTGAAGCTTTCTTT
V gene: TRBV11-1
J gene: TRBJ1-1
D gene: TRBD1

CDR3 protein: CASSQDMMAAATNEKLFF
CDR3 DNA: TGTGCCAGCAGCCAAGATATGATGGCGGCTGCAACTAATGAAAAACTGTTTTTT
V gene: TRBV4-2
J gene: TRBJ1-4
D gene: NA

CDR3 protein: CASSLEGGGGRTSTDTQYF
CDR3 DNA: TGTGCCAGCAGCTTAGAGGGGGGTGGCGGGAGAACTAGCACAGATACGCAGTATTTT
V gene: TRBV7-2
J gene: TRBJ2-3
D gene: NA

CDR3 protein: CASSLRASRGTEAFF
CDR3 DNA: TGTGCCAGCAGCTTGCGGGCCAGTAGGGGCACTGAAGCTTTCTTT
V gene: TRBV5-6
J gene: TRBJ1-1
D gene: NA

CDR3 protein: CASSNRGRNEQFF
CDR3 DNA: TGTGCCAGCAGCAACAGGGGGAGGAATGAGCAGTTCTTC
V gene: TRBV9
J gene: TRBJ2-1
D gene: TRBD1

CDR3 protein: CASSLHGVNTEAFF
CDR3 DNA: TGTGCCAGCAGCTTACATGGAGTGAACACTGAAGCTTTCTTT
V gene: TRBV7-9
J gene: TRBJ1-1
D gene: NA

CDR3 protein: CASSPGGAVNQPQHF
CDR3 DNA: TGTGCCAGCAGCCCCGGGGGGGCAGTCAATCAGCCCCAGCATTTT
V gene: TRBV11-2
J gene: TRBJ1-5
D gene: NA

CDR3 protein: CASSLLGGNTEAFF
CDR3 DNA: TGTGCCAGCAGCCTACTAGGGGGGAACACTGAAGCTTTCTTT
V gene: TRBV14
J gene: TRBJ1-1
D gene: NA

CDR3 protein: CASSLSGQSYGYTF
CDR3 DNA: TGTGCCAGCAGCTTATCAGGACAGAGCTATGGCTACACCTTC
V gene: TRBV7-9
J gene: TRBJ1-2
D gene: NA

CDR3 protein: CASSHKAGDTDTQYF
CDR3 DNA: TGTGCCAGCAGCCATAAAGCGGGAGACACAGATACGCAGTATTTT
V gene: TRBV4-2
J gene: TRBJ2-3
D gene: TRBD2

CDR3 protein: CASGWSVASAHNSPLHF
CDR3 DNA: TGTGCTAGTGGTTGGTCTGTAGCTTCGGCCCATAATTCACCCCTCCACTTT
V gene: TRBV12-5
J gene: TRBJ1-6
D gene: NA

CDR3 protein: CASADRPGTDTQYF
CDR3 DNA: TGTGCCAGCGCTGACAGACCTGGCACAGATACGCAGTATTTT
V gene: TRBV2
J gene: TRBJ2-3
D gene: NA

CDR3 protein: CASSMVPQGGFRYTEAFF
CDR3 DNA: TGTGCCAGTAGTATGGTTCCGCAGGGGGGATTTCGTTACACTGAAGCTTTCTTT
V gene: TRBV19
J gene: TRBJ1-1
D gene: TRBD1

CDR3 protein: CASSKSGTGVYTDTQYF
CDR3 DNA: TGTGCCAGTAGTAAATCCGGGACAGGGGTTTACACAGATACGCAGTATTTT
V gene: TRBV19
J gene: TRBJ2-3
D gene: TRBD1

CDR3 protein: CASSPGTGVGEAFF
CDR3 DNA: TGTGCCAGCTCACCGGGGACAGGAGTTGGGGAAGCTTTCTTT
V gene: TRBV18
J gene: TRBJ1-1
D gene: TRBD1

CDR3 protein: CATSRDGRGTVHEQFF
CDR3 DNA: TGTGCCACCAGCAGAGATGGTCGGGGTACAGTTCATGAGCAGTTCTTC
V gene: TRBV15
J gene: TRBJ2-1
D gene: NA

CDR3 protein: CAWSPSGGSYEQYF
CDR3 DNA: TGTGCCTGGAGTCCTAGCGGGGGCTCCTACGAGCAGTACTTC
V gene: TRBV30
J gene: TRBJ2-7
D gene: TRBD2

CDR3 protein: CASSPSPGGAGEMFF
CDR3 DNA: TGTGCCAGCTCACCATCGCCGGGCGGGGCCGGGGAGATGTTTTTT
V gene: TRBV18
J gene: TRBJ2-2
D gene: NA

CDR3 protein: CASSQGLDRAQTYGYTF
CDR3 DNA: TGCGCCAGCAGCCAAGGGCTGGACAGGGCACAAACCTATGGCTACACCTTC
V gene: TRBV4-1
J gene: TRBJ1-2
D gene: TRBD1

CDR3 protein: CASIGAYNEQFF
CDR3 DNA: TGTGCCAGCATCGGGGCCTACAATGAGCAGTTCTTC
V gene: TRBV28
J gene: TRBJ2-1
D gene: NA

CDR3 protein: CASSVRTRNNEQFF
CDR3 DNA: TGTGCCAGCAGTGTTCGGACTAGGAACAATGAGCAGTTCTTC
V gene: TRBV2
J gene: TRBJ2-1
D gene: TRBD2

CDR3 protein: CASSLEGGRAREQFF
CDR3 DNA: TGCGCCAGCAGCTTGGAAGGCGGGAGGGCTAGGGAGCAGTTCTTC
V gene: TRBV5-1
J gene: TRBJ2-1
D gene: TRBD2

CDR3 protein: CASSFGTSGELYEQYF
CDR3 DNA: TGTGCCAGTAGTTTCGGGACTAGCGGGGAGCTCTACGAGCAGTACTTC
V gene: TRBV19
J gene: TRBJ2-7
D gene: TRBD2

CDR3 protein: CATSREGGNQPQHF
CDR3 DNA: TGTGCCACCAGCAGAGAAGGGGGCAATCAGCCCCAGCATTTT
V gene: TRBV15
J gene: TRBJ1-5
D gene: NA

CDR3 protein: CAWSVHRGENYGYTF
CDR3 DNA: TGTGCCTGGAGTGTACACAGGGGAGAAAACTATGGCTACACCTTC
V gene: TRBV30
J gene: TRBJ1-2
D gene: TRBD1